This T cell receptor beta chain was sequenced for a study of cytomegalovirus exposure and HLA in healthy donors. Overall study findings and caveats: The listing of roughly 160 TCR beta chains classed them as cytomegalovirus-associated.

PCR involved 60 Vbeta and 13 Jbeta primers. The repertoire was sequenced with immunoSEQ multiplex PCR; TCRdb's copy has only in-frame clones and lacks some. The table lists approximately 100,000 clones, around 77% of them singletons, with about a tenth in the top ten. About this clone itself: Its antigen is still unknown.

Sequencing used PBMCs. The receptor was isolated from a man aged 35 to 55 in good health and CMV-seropositive.

CDR3 protein: CASSSTRGGINTGELFF. DNA for the CDR3: TGTGCCAGCAGCTCCACTAGGGGGGGCATTAACACCGGGGAGCTGTTTTTT. This rearrangement joins TRBV7-6 to TRBJ2-2; TRBD2 might be the D (7 bases). Germline lookup yields CDR1 SGHVS and CDR2 FNYEAQ. Trimming stripped 4 bases from V and 2 bases from J, with 17 bases between. CDR3 size: 17 residues.